This T cell receptor beta chain was retrieved from a study of blood T cell repertoires in COVID-19. As for the study in general: COVID-19 samples collected from the United States, Italy and Spain covered acute and convalescent phases. Nucleic acid was either cDNA or gDNA, and it came from T cells, B-cell-depleted T cells, or PBMCs.

Source study methods: Reference gene primer amplification gave estimated nucleated cell counts. The method was immunoSEQ multiplex PCR; TCRdb's version includes in-frame clones alone and lacks a portion of them. D and trimming come from the DNA, and the V and J calls and clone size come from that table. Of tens of thousands of clones listed, roughly 78% are singletons. Per the germline V gene, CDR1 is SGHVS and CDR2 is FQNEAQ. This CDR3 is 16 amino acids long. With V trimmed by 1 base and J by 8 bases, 10 bases remained unmatched. The sequencing sample was made of peripheral blood. This chain links TRBV7-8 with TRBJ2-5; TRBD2 matches at 10 bases. The receptor was isolated from a man aged 65-85 years with acute or convalescent COVID-19. As DNA, the CDR3 is TGTGCCAGCAGCTTAGTAACTAGCGGGACTAATCCCACCCAGTACTTC. Its protein product is CASSLVTSGTNPTQYF.